Listed below are T cell receptor beta chains from one sample, sequenced in a study of early T cells in non-severe SARS-CoV-2 infection. TCRdb reprocessed the 5' RACE reads with MiXCR, giving one entry per CDR3 protein. The profile shows more than 60,000 distinct CDR3 sequences, roughly an eighth of them singletons. The sample consisted of whole blood, taken at baseline. Receptor source: an adult who was a healthcare worker with PCR-confirmed SARS-CoV-2 infection or an uninfected control (not recorded which). The CDR3 runs from the conserved cysteine through the conserved F or W. A D gene is named only where the DNA matches it firmly. For some rows the clone size is stated as once, few or many, or as a class when expanded; others skip it.

d_call cdr3_length j_call v_call clone_size cdr3_nt cdr3_aa
TRBD1 16 TRBJ2-7 TRBV9 - TGTGCCAGCAGCGCGGCCCCCGGGACAGGACCCTACGAGCAGTACTTC CASSAAPGTGPYEQYF
- 15 TRBJ1-1 TRBV5-8 few TGTGCCAGCAGCTTGCGGGGAGGCAAAGGGGCTGAAGCTTTCTTT CASSLRGGKGAEAFF
- 13 TRBJ1-2 TRBV29-1 many TGCAGCGTTGGAAACGCCAATAACTATGGCTACACCTTC CSVGNANNYGYTF
- 13 TRBJ2-2 TRBV9 few TGTGCCAGCAGCGTAGGGGACACCGGGGAGCTGTTTTTT CASSVGDTGELFF
TRBD2 15 TRBJ2-3 TRBV20-1 few TGCAGTGCTCCCATAGCGGGGGGGGGCACAGATACGCAGTATTTT CSAPIAGGGTDTQYF
TRBD1 15 TRBJ2-1 TRBV12-3/TRBV12-4 many TGTGCCAGCAGTAGCAGGGACAGGGGTGTCAATGAGCAGTTCTTC CASSSRDRGVNEQFF
- 16 TRBJ1-5 TRBV2 many TGTGCCAGCAGTACACGGGCCGCCCGGGGCAATCAGCCCCAGCATTTT CASSTRAARGNQPQHF
- 17 TRBJ2-4 TRBV12-3/TRBV12-4 many TGTGCCAGCAGTTTAGCGTTGCTGGCAAGAGCCAAAAACATTCAGTACTTC CASSLALLARAKNIQYF
TRBD2 15 TRBJ2-7 TRBV28 - TGTGCCAGCAGTCCCACCGGGACTAGCCACTACGAGCAGTACTTC CASSPTGTSHYEQYF
- 13 TRBJ2-1 TRBV27 many TGTGCCAGCAGTTTGGGGGAGCGGTATGAGCAGTTCTTC CASSLGERYEQFF
- 14 TRBJ2-7 TRBV7-9 - TGTGCCAGCAGCCCCGGCGAGAGACTCTACGAGCAGTACTTC CASSPGERLYEQYF
- 16 TRBJ1-3 TRBV4-2 few TGTGCCAGCAGCCAAGATCCGGCAGGGTCTGGAAACACCATATATTTT CASSQDPAGSGNTIYF
- 14 TRBJ1-5 TRBV20-1 many TGCAGTGCGGATACAGGGAATAGCAATCAGCCCCAGCATTTT CSADTGNSNQPQHF
- 13 TRBJ2-4 TRBV20-1 few TGCAGTGCTTTAAGGGCACCTGAGAACATTCAGTACTTC CSALRAPENIQYF
TRBD1 14 TRBJ1-1 TRBV12-3/TRBV12-4 few TGTGCCAGTGGAGGGACAGGGGGCGTGACTGAAGCTTTCTTT CASGGTGGVTEAFF
TRBD1 14 TRBJ1-4 TRBV5-1 few TGCGCCAGCAGCTTGGGGACAGGGGACGAAAAACTGTTTTTT CASSLGTGDEKLFF
TRBD2 15 TRBJ2-5 TRBV5-1 - TGCGCCAGCAGCGGCAGGGCGCGGGGGGAAGAGACCCAGTACTTC CASSGRARGEETQYF
TRBD1 16 TRBJ1-6 TRBV25-1 - TGTGCCAGCAACGGACAGGGGAGCTCCTATAATTCACCCCTCCACTTT CASNGQGSSYNSPLHF
- 13 TRBJ1-1 TRBV11-2 many TGTGCCAGCAGCTTAGAGCTGTTACCCGGGGTTTTCTTT CASSLELLPGVFF
TRBD2 17 TRBJ2-2 TRBV11-2 - TGTGCCAGCAGCTCCGCCGCCGGTAGCGGGGGTACCGGGGAGCTGTTTTTT CASSSAAGSGGTGELFF
- 12 TRBJ2-7 TRBV13 many TGTGCCAGCAGCTTAGCCGGATACGAGCAGTACTTC CASSLAGYEQYF
- 15 TRBJ1-1 TRBV20-1 few TGCAGTGCTAGAGAGCGGGAGCGGCTGAACACTGAAGCTTTCTTT CSARERERLNTEAFF
- 14 TRBJ2-1 TRBV5-5 - TGTGCCAACAGCTTGGCCGTCAACTACAATGAGCAGTTCTTC CANSLAVNYNEQFF
TRBD1 15 TRBJ2-3 TRBV24-1 few TGTGCCACCAGTGATTTAGGGACAGGCACAGATACGCAGTATTTT CATSDLGTGTDTQYF